This TCR beta chain was recorded in a study of shared clonotypes between healthy human individuals. Remarks on this clone: Other DNA sequences within the sample encode an identical CDR3.

Method: immunoSEQ multiplex PCR; TCRdb's copy keeps in-frame clones and lacks some. The table has about 2,500,000 clones, about 92% seen once. V lost 4 bases and J 0 bases, leaving 6 bases between the germline ends. Germline CDR1 and CDR2: SGHRS and YFSETQ. The CDR3 spans 13 residues. The TCR sequence derives from a man in his late teens or twenties in good health. V gene TRBV5-1 combines with J gene TRBJ2-3; maybe TRBD1 (6 bases). The sample taken for sequencing was naive CD4+ T cells sorted from blood. The sample's subset: CD45RA+ positively selected. The CDR3 DNA is TGCGCCAGCAGCACAGGGAGCACAGATACGCAGTATTTT. Protein sequence: CASSTGSTDTQYF.